One sample yielded the 28 T cell receptor beta chains listed below, sequenced in a study of blood T cell repertoires in COVID-19. Libraries were prepared by immunoSEQ multiplex PCR; TCRdb keeps only in-frame clonotypes and omits some of them. Here the sample spans about 86,000 clones, approximately 88% being singletons. The sequenced sample was peripheral blood. The receptors originated from a woman older than 75 with active or convalescent COVID-19.

This chain connects TRBV21-1 to TRBJ1-5. TRBV21-1 corresponds to a pseudogene. The CDR3 extends over 13 amino acids. The CDR3 nucleotides are TGTGCCAGCAGCAACCAAGAGAATCAGCCCCAGCATTTT. It translates to CASSNQENQPQHF.

This clone has only a few counts. The CDR3 nucleotides are TGTGCCAGCAGCAGCCCAGCTAGCTCCTACAATGAGCAGTTCTTC. Translation: CASSSPASSYNEQFF. V gene TRBV5-4 combines with J gene TRBJ2-1; D not resolved. Germline CDR1 is SGHNT and CDR2 is YYREEE (reference sequence). The CDR3 loop spans 15 amino acids. The V end lost 4 bases, the J end lost 0 bases, and 11 bases lay between the germline ends.

The chain uses TRBV24-1 and TRBJ2-5; 11 bases agree with TRBD1. The CDR3 runs 17 residues. V trimming: 9 bases; J trimming: 1 base; junction bases outside the gene matches: 12. Germline values: CDR1 KGHDR, CDR2 SFDVKD. The CDR3 sequence is CATPMDAGQGVQETQYF. CDR3 coding DNA: TGTGCCACCCCAATGGACGCGGGACAGGGGGTCCAAGAGACCCAGTACTTC.

The DNA for the CDR3 is TGCGCCAGCAGCTTAACCGGGACAGCATATGGCTACACCTTC. It encodes CASSLTGTAYGYTF. The chain joins TRBV5-1 to TRBJ1-2; 7 nucleotides align to TRBD1. In germline, CDR1 is SGHRS, CDR2 YFSETQ. This CDR3 is 14 amino acids long. V shed 2 bases and J 5 bases; nucleotides not matched to a gene: 6.

This sequence joins TRBV11-2 and TRBJ1-1, with unresolved D. Trimming took off 5 bases at V and 0 bases at J, with 10 bases between the two ends. The germline V gene has CDR1 SGHAT and CDR2 FQNNGV. This CDR3 has 14 residues. The CDR3 sequence: CASSPLSMNTEAFF. CDR3 bases: TGTGCCAGCAGCCCACTATCCATGAACACTGAAGCTTTCTTT.

This clone has only a few counts. The J gene is TRBJ1-1, the V gene TRBV19; D is possibly TRBD1 (5 bases). Germline V gene data show CDR1 as LNHDA and CDR2 as SQIVND (reference sequence). This CDR3 has 14 amino acids. V was shortened by 4 bases and J by 3 bases, with 12 bases between the two germline ends. The CDR3: CASSSQGGYTEAFF. In DNA, the CDR3 is TGTGCCAGTAGTAGCCAGGGTGGGTACACTGAAGCTTTCTTT.

This clone was seen a handful of times. This chain links TRBV11-1 with TRBJ2-7; 13 bases align to TRBD2. Germline values: CDR1 SGHAT, CDR2 FQDESV (reference sequence). V lost 4 bases, J lost 4 bases, and 7 bases stayed unmatched. This CDR3 has 16 amino acids. CDR3 sequence: CASSSGLAGERYEQYF. Here the CDR3 DNA reads TGTGCCAGCAGCTCAGGACTAGCGGGAGAAAGGTACGAGCAGTACTTC.

This chain links TRBV20-1 with TRBJ1-5, with 9 positions matching TRBD1. This CDR3 comprises 14 residues. V shed 6 bases and J 6 bases; nucleotides not matched to a gene: 9. Per the germline V gene, CDR1 is DFQATT and CDR2 is SNEGSKA (reference sequence). Here the CDR3 DNA reads TGCAGTGCGAGTACAGGGGGCGGGGGTCAGCCCCAGCATTTT. Translation: CSASTGGGGQPQHF.

The genes are TRBV24-1 and TRBJ1-5, with D maybe TRBD1 (6 bases). CDR1 and CDR2 from the germline V gene are KGHDR and SFDVKD. V lost 4 bases and J 9 bases, leaving 18 bases between the germline ends. The CDR3 spans 15 residues. CDR3: CATSDPSGGIGPQHF. CDR3 DNA sequence: TGTGCCACCAGTGACCCCTCTGGGGGCATTGGGCCCCAGCATTTT.

The V gene is TRBV15, the J gene TRBJ1-3, with 7 positions matching TRBD1. Trimming cost V 1 base and J 0 bases; bases outside gene matches: 24. The CDR3 is 23 residues long. Germline lookup yields CDR1 LNHNV and CDR2 YYDKDF (reference sequence). The CDR3 nucleotides read TGTGCCACCAGCAGAGGACCGGGACAGCTCTCATCATCCGGTCCCCTCTCTGGAAACACCATATATTTT. This gives the protein CATSRGPGQLSSSGPLSGNTIYF.

This rearrangement joins TRBV14 to TRBJ2-3; D call uncertain. The V end lost 0 bases, the J end lost 6 bases, and 10 bases lay between the germline ends. Germline-derived CDR1 and CDR2 are SGHDN and FVKESK. CDR3 length equals 14 residues. Here the CDR3 reads CASSQEFRSDTQYF. For the CDR3, the DNA is TGTGCCAGCAGCCAAGAGTTCAGGTCCGATACGCAGTATTTT.

The V gene is TRBV28, the J gene TRBJ1-3, with D perhaps TRBD1 (5 bases). This CDR3 has 17 amino acids. V was cut by 6 bases and J by 2 bases, with 20 bases left in between. Germline lookup yields CDR1 MDHEN and CDR2 SYDVKM. CDR3 nucleotides: TGTGCCAGCAGAGCTTCGGGACTCCTGGCGGCTGGAAACACCATATATTTT. It encodes CASRASGLLAAGNTIYF.

The chain joins TRBV7-9 to TRBJ1-1; D gene ambiguous. CDR3 size: 14 residues. Trimming removed 2 bases from V and 1 base from J, with 8 bases in between. Germline CDR1 and CDR2: SEHNR and FQNEAQ (reference sequence). CDR3 sequence reads: CASSLSPENTEAFF. The CDR3 DNA is TGTGCCAGCAGCTTATCCCCAGAGAACACTGAAGCTTTCTTT.

This chain joins TRBV18 and TRBJ1-4; 7 bases agree with TRBD1. Germline values: CDR1 KGHSH, CDR2 LQKENI. V lost 3 bases to trimming and J lost 1 base; unmatched junction nucleotides: 5. CDR3 size: 16 residues. The CDR3 spells CASSPGQVGTNEKLFF. In DNA form, the CDR3 reads TGTGCCAGCTCACCTGGACAGGTCGGAACTAATGAAAAACTGTTTTTT.

The chain employs TRBV4-3 and TRBJ2-3; possible D gene TRBD2, 5 bases. Trimming pared 4 bases from V and 1 base from J, leaving 15 bases between. The CDR3 runs to 16 residues. In germline, CDR1 is LGHNA, CDR2 YSLEER. For the CDR3, the DNA is TGCGCCAGCAGCCCCCAACGGGGAAGGGGCACAGATACGCAGTATTTT. Encoded protein: CASSPQRGRGTDTQYF.

The CDR3 nucleotides are TGTGCCAGCAGCTCCACAGGGTACACTGAAGCTTTCTTT. Translation: CASSSTGYTEAFF. This chain joins TRBV7-9 and TRBJ1-1, with TRBD1 as a possible D gene (6 bases). CDR3 size: 13 residues. Germline V gene sequence: CDR1 SEHNR, CDR2 FQNEAQ (reference sequence). Trimming shortened V by 4 bases and J by 3 bases, and 9 bases separated the two germline ends.

This chain uses TRBV6-6 with TRBJ1-1; TRBD1 might be the D (6 bases). Germline V CDR1 and CDR2: MNHNY, SVGAGI (reference sequence). This CDR3 has 12 residues. Trimming stripped 6 bases from V and 7 bases from J, with 12 bases between. The CDR3 DNA reads as TGTGCCAGCAGCCCCGGGACACTTGAAGCTTTCTTT. Translating it yields CASSPGTLEAFF.

The J gene is TRBJ1-5, the V gene TRBV6-5, with TRBD1 matching over 10 bases. The germline gives CDR1 MNHEY, CDR2 SVGAGI. The CDR3 has 14 amino acids. Trimming took 5 bases from V and 4 from J; bases not matched to a gene: 2. The CDR3 protein is CASSRQGANQPQHF. The CDR3 coding sequence is TGTGCCAGCAGTCGACAGGGGGCTAATCAGCCCCAGCATTTT.

This clone has only one observation. The chain couples TRBV28 to TRBJ1-1; perhaps TRBD1 as D (5 bases). Germline V gene lookup returns CDR1 MDHEN and CDR2 SYDVKM. The CDR3 extends over 17 amino acids. Trimming took 6 bases from V and 10 from J, leaving 30 bases between them. CDR3 region: CASSLLPKRQSPRGAFF. The CDR3 DNA sequence: TGTGCCAGCAGCCTCCTCCCAAAACGACAGAGTCCCCGAGGAGCTTTCTTT.

The chain has TRBV9 and TRBJ2-3; the D is unclear. There are 16 residues in the CDR3. Trimming stripped 2 bases from V and 0 bases from J, with 13 bases between. CDR1 SGDLS and CDR2 YYNGEE come from the germline V gene. The CDR3 DNA sequence: TGTGCCAGCAGCGTCCACGACACATCTAGCACAGATACGCAGTATTTT. Amino acid sequence: CASSVHDTSSTDTQYF.

The V and J genes are TRBV19 and TRBJ2-2, with 11 bases lining up with TRBD2. CDR3 length equals 17 residues. In germline, CDR1 is LNHDA, CDR2 SQIVND (reference sequence). Trimming cost V 7 bases and J 0 bases; bases outside gene matches: 7. The CDR3 DNA follows: TGTGCCAGTACGTCGCCTAGCGGGGGGACGAACACCGGGGAGCTGTTTTTT. Its protein is CASTSPSGGTNTGELFF.

This clone has only a few counts. The genes are TRBV7-2 and TRBJ2-7; tentative D call: TRBD2 (7 bases). The V end lost 8 bases, the J end lost 0 bases, and 14 bases lay between the germline ends. Germline values: CDR1 SGHTA, CDR2 FQGNSA. This CDR3 comprises 14 residues. CDR3 protein: CASAGAGSSYEQYF. CDR3 nucleotide sequence: TGTGCCAGCGCGGGGGCGGGTAGCTCCTACGAGCAGTACTTC.

The chain links TRBV20-1 to TRBJ1-1; TRBD1 aligns across 9 bases. CDR3 length equals 17 residues. Germline V gene lookup returns CDR1 DFQATT and CDR2 SNEGSKA (reference sequence). Losses at the gene ends were 3 bases for V and 5 bases for J; bases not matched to a gene: 16. CDR3 sequence: CSASSTRDRALWTEAFF. CDR3 bases: TGCAGTGCTAGTTCCACCCGGGACAGGGCTCTATGGACTGAAGCTTTCTTT.

The chain carries TRBV9 and TRBJ2-2, with D possibly matching TRBD2 (7 bases). The CDR3 runs 16 residues. Germline assignment: CDR1 SGDLS and CDR2 YYNGEE. V lost 4 bases, J lost 4 bases, and 17 bases lay in between. CDR3 sequence reads: CASSRGGLSGTGELFF. CDR3 bases: TGTGCCAGCAGCAGGGGGGGGCTTTCGGGCACCGGGGAGCTGTTTTTT.

This clone was recorded only once. The chain is built from TRBV19 and TRBJ2-4; maybe TRBD1 (5 bases). V was pared by 7 bases and J by 3 bases, with 10 bases between. Germline-derived CDR1 and CDR2 are LNHDA and SQIVND (reference sequence). This CDR3 is 13 amino acids long. The CDR3 DNA is TGTGCCAGTAAACAGGTGGGCAAAAACATTCAGTACTTC. Encoded protein: CASKQVGKNIQYF.

This clone was found a few times. V gene TRBV9 combines with J gene TRBJ1-2; the match to TRBD1 covers 9 bases. This CDR3 is 13 amino acids long. Germline V CDR1 and CDR2: SGDLS, YYNGEE. V lost 5 bases to trimming and J lost 6 bases; unmatched junction nucleotides: 5. CDR3 protein: CASSGGQGDGYTF. The CDR3 DNA sequence: TGTGCCAGCAGTGGGGGACAGGGAGATGGCTACACCTTC.

V is TRBV14 and J is TRBJ2-5; 7 bases agree with TRBD1. The germline V gene encodes CDR1 SGHDN and CDR2 FVKESK. The CDR3 length is 17 residues. V shed 4 bases and J 5 bases; nucleotides not matched to a gene: 16. This CDR3 reads CASSRIGTATEGETQYF. CDR3 in DNA: TGTGCCAGCAGCCGTATCGGGACAGCTACTGAGGGCGAGACCCAGTACTTC.

The chain joins TRBV3-1 (or the pseudogene TRBV3-2) to TRBJ2-5, with 7 bases lining up with TRBD2. The ends lost 2 bases at V and 7 bases at J; junction bases unmatched: 7. CDR3 length: 14 residues. From germline, CDR1 is LGHDT and CDR2 YNNKEL (reference sequence). The CDR3 DNA reads TGTGCCAGCAGCCAATCGACTAGCCCAGGGACCCAGTACTTC. It codes for CASSQSTSPGTQYF.